This is a list of T cell receptor beta chains from one sample in a study of early T cells in non-severe SARS-CoV-2 infection. MiXCR, run by TCRdb on the 5' RACE reads, gives a single entry per CDR3 protein. The table has some 26,000 distinct CDR3 sequences, roughly 4.5% seen once. Material: whole blood. The receptors were sampled from an adult who was a healthcare worker with PCR-confirmed SARS-CoV-2 infection or an uninfected control (not recorded which). CDR3s include the opening cysteine and the closing phenylalanine or tryptophan. The D gene is left open where the match is weak. Expanded clones are given a class, and other clones once, few, many or no size at all.

V	D	J	size	CDR3	DNA
TRBV20-1	NA	TRBJ2-5	few	CSVRGPYSSGETQYF	TGCAGTGTCCGCGGCCCATATTCCAGCGGGGAGACCCAGTACTTC
TRBV7-9	NA	TRBJ1-1	many	CASSLAGGKGEAFF	TGTGCCAGCAGCTTAGCGGGGGGTAAAGGTGAAGCTTTCTTT
TRBV9	NA	TRBJ2-3	NA	CASSVGQIQGTQYF	TGTGCCAGCAGCGTAGGACAGATACAGGGTACGCAGTATTTT
TRBV7-3	NA	TRBJ1-1	many	CASSPGMSTEAFF	TGTGCCAGCAGCCCAGGGATGTCGACTGAAGCTTTCTTT
TRBV28	NA	TRBJ2-7	few	CASSSSRHEQYF	TGTGCCAGCAGCTCCTCAAGGCACGAGCAGTACTTC
TRBV18	NA	TRBJ2-1	NA	CASSPTTGQYEQFF	TGTGCCAGCTCACCAACCACCGGACAGTATGAGCAGTTCTTC
TRBV5-8	NA	TRBJ1-5	many	CASGRFNQPQHF	TGTGCCAGCGGACGGTTCAATCAGCCCCAGCATTTT
TRBV6-2/TRBV6-3	TRBD1	TRBJ1-5	many	CASNRGLFQPQHF	TGTGCCAGCAACAGGGGGCTGTTTCAGCCCCAGCATTTT
TRBV7-2	TRBD2	TRBJ2-3	many	CASSFTSGKISDTQYF	TGTGCCAGCAGCTTTACTAGCGGGAAGATCTCCGATACGCAGTATTTT
TRBV20-1	NA	TRBJ2-7	many	CSAASAGTNSGEQYF	TGCAGTGCCGCCTCCGCCGGGACCAACTCCGGTGAGCAGTACTTC
TRBV18	TRBD2	TRBJ2-7	many	CASSLGSGSINEQYF	TGTGCCAGCTCTCTCGGGAGCGGGAGTATCAACGAGCAGTACTTC
TRBV5-1	NA	TRBJ1-4	many	CASSLDPAILGEKLFF	TGCGCCAGCAGCTTGGACCCCGCCATTTTAGGAGAAAAACTGTTTTTT
TRBV7-2	NA	TRBJ2-3	many	CASSLAVADTQYF	TGTGCCAGCAGCTTAGCGGTGGCAGATACGCAGTATTTT
TRBV20-1	TRBD1	TRBJ2-7	many	CSAQIPGTVAYEQYF	TGCAGTGCCCAAATTCCGGGGACAGTCGCCTACGAGCAGTACTTC
TRBV7-9	TRBD2	TRBJ2-1	many	CASSLGLADSYNEQFF	TGTGCCAGCAGCTTAGGGCTAGCGGATTCCTACAATGAGCAGTTCTTC
TRBV6-2/TRBV6-3	NA	TRBJ1-2	many	CASSTPGQLPYGYTF	TGTGCCAGCAGTACCCCCGGACAGCTCCCCTATGGCTACACCTTC
TRBV6-5	NA	TRBJ1-1	many	CASRPRTGNTEAFF	TGTGCCAGCAGGCCCCGGACGGGAAACACTGAAGCTTTCTTT
TRBV6-2/TRBV6-3	TRBD1	TRBJ1-1	many	CASSSPNPGTAEAFF	TGTGCCAGCAGTTCTCCTAACCCCGGGACAGCTGAAGCTTTCTTT
TRBV11-2	NA	TRBJ2-1	many	CASSLAVSVEQFF	TGTGCCAGCAGCTTAGCTGTAAGCGTTGAGCAGTTCTTC
TRBV27	NA	TRBJ2-5	few	CASSSGGGARSETQYF	TGTGCCAGCAGTTCCGGAGGGGGGGCTCGGTCGGAGACCCAGTACTTC
TRBV9	NA	TRBJ2-7	NA	CASSVNSNSYEQYF	TGTGCCAGCAGCGTCAACAGCAACTCCTACGAGCAGTACTTC
TRBV20-1	TRBD2	TRBJ2-5	many	CSVAGGNPETQYF	TGCAGTGTAGCGGGAGGGAATCCAGAGACCCAGTACTTC
TRBV10-3	NA	TRBJ2-5	many	CAISEIAGETQYF	TGTGCCATCAGTGAGATCGCGGGAGAGACCCAGTACTTC
TRBV7-2	NA	TRBJ1-5	many	CASSPDSSGNQPQHF	TGTGCCAGCAGCCCGGACAGCTCCGGGAATCAGCCCCAGCATTTT
TRBV28	NA	TRBJ1-5	few	CASSWGTTSNQPQHF	TGTGCCAGCAGTTGGGGGACAACAAGCAATCAGCCCCAGCATTTT
TRBV7-8	NA	TRBJ2-1	many	CASSWRLSSYNEQFF	TGTGCCAGCAGCTGGAGGCTAAGCTCCTACAATGAGCAGTTCTTC
TRBV6-5	TRBD2	TRBJ2-3	many	CASTWTSGGTDTQYF	TGTGCCAGCACCTGGACTAGCGGCGGCACAGATACGCAGTATTTT
TRBV12-3/TRBV12-4	TRBD2	TRBJ2-1	many	CASRSGTSGSYEQFF	TGTGCCAGCAGATCGGGGACTAGCGGGAGTTATGAGCAGTTCTTC
TRBV29-1	TRBD1	TRBJ1-2	many	CSDLTGEIRDGYTF	TGCAGCGACTTGACAGGGGAAATTAGGGATGGCTACACCTTC
TRBV7-9	NA	TRBJ1-2	few	CASSLEWRWDYGYTF	TGTGCCAGCAGCTTAGAATGGAGATGGGACTATGGCTACACCTTC
TRBV14	NA	TRBJ2-3	many	CASSQVTGGMYF	TGTGCCAGCAGCCAAGTTACGGGGGGCATGTATTTT
TRBV5-1	NA	TRBJ2-3	many	CASSLSSGEDTQYF	TGCGCCAGCAGCTTGTCGTCAGGGGAAGATACGCAGTATTTT
TRBV20-1	TRBD1	TRBJ1-1	many	CSASPSDRGITNTEAFF	TGCAGTGCTAGCCCGTCCGACAGGGGGATTACTAACACTGAAGCTTTCTTT
TRBV24-1	TRBD2	TRBJ2-1	many	CATSALGLAGGWGEQFF	TGTGCCACCAGTGCCCTGGGACTAGCGGGAGGGTGGGGTGAGCAGTTCTTC
TRBV6-1	NA	TRBJ1-1	many	CASSEKVSTNGEAFF	TGTGCCAGCAGTGAGAAGGTGTCGACTAACGGTGAAGCTTTCTTT
TRBV6-5	NA	TRBJ1-2	NA	CASTGTYGYTF	TGTGCCAGCACAGGGACTTATGGCTACACCTTC
TRBV20-1	NA	TRBJ1-2	many	CSARSVFSGPDGYTF	TGCAGTGCTAGATCTGTTTTTTCAGGGCCGGATGGCTACACCTTC
TRBV20-1	TRBD2	TRBJ2-1	many	CSARVLGRNDNEQFF	TGCAGTGCTAGAGTACTCGGGAGGAATGACAATGAGCAGTTCTTC
TRBV28	TRBD2	TRBJ2-1	many	CASSLAGVSNEQFF	TGTGCCAGCAGTTTAGCGGGAGTCTCCAATGAGCAGTTCTTC
TRBV11-2	NA	TRBJ2-7	medium-sized	CASSSPGHNSYEQYF	TGTGCCAGCAGCTCCCCCGGACATAACTCCTACGAGCAGTACTTC
TRBV6-5	NA	TRBJ2-3	many	CASSYSVQGDTQYF	TGTGCCAGCAGTTACTCGGTCCAGGGAGATACGCAGTATTTT
TRBV10-3	NA	TRBJ1-4	few	CATFGRLERATNEKLFF	TGTGCCACTTTCGGACGGTTAGAGCGAGCAACTAATGAAAAACTGTTTTTT
TRBV29-1	NA	TRBJ1-5	NA	CSVLGGVNQPQHF	TGCAGCGTCTTGGGAGGGGTCAATCAGCCCCAGCATTTT
TRBV6-6	TRBD1	TRBJ1-1	NA	CASSYPEDRTEAFF	TGTGCCAGCAGTTACCCAGAGGACAGGACTGAAGCTTTCTTT
TRBV7-2	TRBD1	TRBJ1-6	many	CASSQRAGGSNSPLHF	TGTGCCAGCAGCCAGAGGGCAGGGGGTAGTAATTCACCCCTCCACTTT
TRBV12-3/TRBV12-4	TRBD2	TRBJ2-3	NA	CASSLSLAGGRHTQYF	TGTGCCAGCAGTTTAAGCTTAGCGGGAGGTCGTCATACGCAGTATTTT
TRBV6-6	TRBD2	TRBJ2-3	many	CASNSGTTSGGTQYF	TGTGCCAGCAATTCCGGGACTACCTCGGGGGGGACGCAGTATTTT
TRBV10-3	NA	TRBJ2-1	many	CAIRNINEQFF	TGTGCCATCAGAAACATCAATGAGCAGTTCTTC
TRBV18	NA	TRBJ1-2	many	CASSPPTGNYGYTF	TGTGCCAGCTCACCACCTACAGGGAACTATGGCTACACCTTC
TRBV6-4	NA	TRBJ2-1	many	CASSDSQGYNEQFF	TGTGCCAGCAGTGACTCACAGGGCTACAATGAGCAGTTCTTC